This T cell receptor beta chain comes out of a study of cytotoxic CD8 clonotypes in ibrutinib-treated CLL. The study's findings and limits: Sustained-remission and progressing patients' sampling times differed. Clonality (at baseline) was higher than in age-matched healthy donors and tracked circulating CD8+ T-cell counts.

Deletions cut 4 bases from V and 6 bases from J, with 10 bases between. Germline V gene sequence: CDR1 KGHSH, CDR2 LQKENI. The CDR3 extends over 14 amino acids. Notes on this clone: Its specificity is not known.

The intended depth for sequencing was 1 in 200,000 to 1 in 1 million T cells. Here immunoSEQ multiplex PCR was the method, and the copy in TCRdb shows in-frame clones only, minus some. The sample yields about 160,000 clones, roughly 80% seen once. The rearrangement joins TRBV18 to TRBJ1-6; D gene uncertain. The receptor's source is a human donor with chronic lymphocytic leukemia. The sample consisted of PBMCs, taken after 24 months of ibrutinib treatment. The CDR3 nucleotides read TGTGCCAGCTCACAAACGGCGGGTAATTCACCCCTCCACTTT. This codes for CASSQTAGNSPLHF.